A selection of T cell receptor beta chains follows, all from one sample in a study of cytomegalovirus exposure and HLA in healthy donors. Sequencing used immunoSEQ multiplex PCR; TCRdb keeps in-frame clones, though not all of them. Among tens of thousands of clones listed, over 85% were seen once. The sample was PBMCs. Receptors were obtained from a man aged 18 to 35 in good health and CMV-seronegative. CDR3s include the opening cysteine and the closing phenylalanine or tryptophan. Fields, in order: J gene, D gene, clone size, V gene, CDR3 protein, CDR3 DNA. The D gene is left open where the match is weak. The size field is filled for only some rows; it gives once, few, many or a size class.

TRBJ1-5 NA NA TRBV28 CASNLPRVPQHF TGTGCCAGCAACCTACCCCGGGTGCCCCAGCATTTT
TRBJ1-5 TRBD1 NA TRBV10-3 CASGEGQASNQPQHF TGTGCCAGCGGGGAGGGACAGGCGAGCAATCAGCCCCAGCATTTT
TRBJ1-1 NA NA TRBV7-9 CASRYMNTEAFF TGTGCCAGCAGATACATGAACACTGAAGCTTTCTTT
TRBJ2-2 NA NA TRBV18 CASSVPGVTNTGELFF TGTGCCAGCTCCGTACCGGGAGTAACGAACACCGGGGAGCTGTTTTTT
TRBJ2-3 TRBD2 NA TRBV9 CASSVSGLAGDTQYF TGTGCCAGCAGCGTGTCTGGACTAGCGGGAGATACGCAGTATTTT
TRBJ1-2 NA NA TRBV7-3 CASSLRSGDGYTF TGTGCCAGCAGCTTACGTTCGGGGGATGGCTACACCTTC
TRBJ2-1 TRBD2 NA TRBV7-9 CASSPGTSGTNEQFF TGTGCCAGCAGCCCCGGGACTAGCGGGACCAATGAGCAGTTCTTC
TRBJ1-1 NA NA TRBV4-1 CASSQDVGVNTEAFF TGCGCCAGCAGCCAAGATGTAGGGGTGAACACTGAAGCTTTCTTT
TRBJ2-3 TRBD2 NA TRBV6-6 CASRFSGTYSTDTQYF TGTGCCAGCAGATTCAGCGGGACTTATAGCACAGATACGCAGTATTTT
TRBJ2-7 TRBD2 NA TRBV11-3 CASSGLAGIYEQYF TGTGCCAGCTCCGGACTAGCGGGAATCTACGAGCAGTACTTC
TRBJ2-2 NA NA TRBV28 CASSLGPGRVTGELFF TGTGCCAGCAGTTTGGGGCCAGGGCGAGTCACCGGGGAGCTGTTTTTT
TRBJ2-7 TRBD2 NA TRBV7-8 CASSLGGSLYEQYF TGTGCCAGCAGCTTAGGCGGGAGTTTATACGAGCAGTACTTC
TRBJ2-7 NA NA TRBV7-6 CASSLSDSSYEQYF TGTGCCAGCAGCTTGTCCGACAGCTCCTACGAGCAGTACTTC
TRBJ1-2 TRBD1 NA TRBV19 CASNPTGPLSGYTF TGTGCCAGTAACCCGACAGGGCCCCTTTCCGGCTACACCTTC
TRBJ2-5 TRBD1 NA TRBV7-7 CASSRTGGSGETQYF TGTGCTAGCAGCCGGACAGGGGGCAGTGGGGAGACCCAGTACTTC
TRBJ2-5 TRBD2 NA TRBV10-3 CAISAGLAVPETQYF TGTGCCATCAGTGCGGGCCTAGCGGTCCCCGAGACCCAGTACTTC
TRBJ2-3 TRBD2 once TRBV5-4 CASSTPGLAGYTDTQYF TGTGCCAGCAGCACACCGGGACTAGCGGGGTACACAGATACGCAGTATTTT
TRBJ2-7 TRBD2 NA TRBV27 CASRPAGALPEQYF TGTGCCTCTCGCCCAGCGGGAGCCCTTCCCGAGCAGTACTTC
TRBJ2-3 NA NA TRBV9 CASSARGAPAGTDTQYF TGTGCCAGCAGCGCTCGAGGCGCACCCGCTGGGACAGATACGCAGTATTTT
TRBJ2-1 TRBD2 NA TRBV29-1 CSVERTSGTGEQFF TGCAGCGTTGAAAGGACTAGCGGGACGGGTGAGCAGTTCTTC
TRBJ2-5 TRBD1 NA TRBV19 CASRADRAGGAQYF TGTGCCAGTAGGGCGGACAGGGCCGGTGGAGCCCAGTACTTC
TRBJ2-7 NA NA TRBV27 CASGPGHLRHEQYF TGTGCCAGCGGCCCCGGACACCTAAGACACGAGCAGTACTTC
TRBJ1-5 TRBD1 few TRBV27 CASSRGAGGSNQPQHF TGTGCCAGCAGCCGAGGCGCAGGGGGCTCAAATCAGCCCCAGCATTTT
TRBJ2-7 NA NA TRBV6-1 CASIISGGALEQYF TGTGCCAGCATTATATCTGGGGGGGCCCTCGAGCAGTACTTC
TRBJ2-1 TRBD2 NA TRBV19 CASSGGLAGGINEQFF TGTGCCAGTAGCGGTGGACTAGCGGGAGGGATTAATGAGCAGTTCTTC
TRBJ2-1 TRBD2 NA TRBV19 CASSIVGLAGRNEQFF TGTGCCAGTAGTATAGTTGGACTAGCGGGACGCAATGAGCAGTTCTTC
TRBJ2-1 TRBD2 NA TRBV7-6 CASSSGLAGKYYNEQFF TGTGCCAGCAGTTCCGGGCTAGCGGGGAAATACTACAATGAGCAGTTCTTC
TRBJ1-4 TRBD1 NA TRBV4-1 CASSPSSGTDDEKLFF TGCGCCAGCAGCCCATCGTCGGGGACAGATGATGAAAAACTGTTTTTT
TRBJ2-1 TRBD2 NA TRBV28 CASSLVGLSGSYNEQFF TGTGCCAGCAGTTTAGTAGGGTTGAGCGGGAGCTACAATGAGCAGTTCTTC
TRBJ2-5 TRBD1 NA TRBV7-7 CASSSGAGGSGETQYF TGTGCTAGCAGCTCCGGGGCAGGGGGCTCGGGAGAGACCCAGTACTTC
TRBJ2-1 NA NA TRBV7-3 CASSLNSGNEQFF TGTGCCAGCAGCTTAAATTCCGGGAATGAGCAGTTCTTC
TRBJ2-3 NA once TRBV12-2 CASRLGTSRDTQYF TGTGCAAGTCGCTTAGGGACTAGCAGAGATACGCAGTATTTT
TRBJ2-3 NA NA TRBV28 CASSLQDSMPDTQYF TGTGCCAGCAGTTTACAGGACAGTATGCCAGATACGCAGTATTTT
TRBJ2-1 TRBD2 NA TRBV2 CASSVRGGNEQFF TGTGCCAGCAGTGTTCGGGGGGGCAATGAGCAGTTCTTC
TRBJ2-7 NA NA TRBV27 CASSSFRQGGNYEQYF TGTGCCAGCAGTTCATTCAGACAGGGAGGAAACTACGAGCAGTACTTC
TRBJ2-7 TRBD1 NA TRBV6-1 CASSEWGQGAWEQYF TGTGCCAGCAGCGAATGGGGACAGGGGGCTTGGGAGCAGTACTTC
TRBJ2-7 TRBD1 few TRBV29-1 CSVARTGAYEQYF TGCAGCGTTGCCCGGACAGGAGCCTACGAGCAGTACTTC
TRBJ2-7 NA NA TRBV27 CASSSRPSYEQYF TGTGCCAGCAGTTCCCGTCCTTCCTACGAGCAGTACTTC